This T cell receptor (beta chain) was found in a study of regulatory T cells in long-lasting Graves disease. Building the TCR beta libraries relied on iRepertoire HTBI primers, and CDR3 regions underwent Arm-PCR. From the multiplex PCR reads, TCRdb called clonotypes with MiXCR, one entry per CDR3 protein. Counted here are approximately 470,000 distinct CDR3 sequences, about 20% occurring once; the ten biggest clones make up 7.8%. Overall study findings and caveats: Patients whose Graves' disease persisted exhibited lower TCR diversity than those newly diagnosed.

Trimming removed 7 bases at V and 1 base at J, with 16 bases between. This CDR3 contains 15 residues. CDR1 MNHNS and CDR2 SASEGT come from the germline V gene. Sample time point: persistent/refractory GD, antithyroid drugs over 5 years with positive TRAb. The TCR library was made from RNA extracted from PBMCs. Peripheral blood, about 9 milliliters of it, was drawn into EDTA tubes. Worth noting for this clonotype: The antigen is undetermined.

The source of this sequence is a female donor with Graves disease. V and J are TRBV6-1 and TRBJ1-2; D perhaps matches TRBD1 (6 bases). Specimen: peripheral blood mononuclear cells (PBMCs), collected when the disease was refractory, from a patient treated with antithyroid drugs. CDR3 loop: CASKEGQRDNYGYTF. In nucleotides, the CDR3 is TGTGCCAGCAAGGAAGGACAGAGGGATAACTATGGCTACACCTTC.